This T cell receptor beta chain appears in the sequencing data of a study of vaccination effects on CD4 cells after COVID-19. On the study more broadly: Culturing of some 2 million PBMC per well took place with around 9.4 IU/ml IL-2 and 9.5 to 10 ug/ml peptides.

Germline V gene lookup returns CDR1 WSHSY and CDR2 SAAADI. The ends were cut back, 0 bases at V and 3 bases at J, with 16 bases in the middle. This CDR3 spans 17 amino acids. The authors isolated CD4+ T cells after roughly 10 days of culture. As their vaccination, participants received two doses of either BNT162b2 or mRNA-1273. Vaccinees lacked prior SARS-CoV-2 infection and tested negative for nucleocapsid antibodies. In regard to this clone: The target antigen is unknown.

Here immunoSEQ multiplex PCR was the method, and the copy in TCRdb shows in-frame clones only, minus some. This sample has approximately 38,000 clones, with around two thirds found just once. The study, taken as a whole, reports: Clones arising from infection and from vaccination showed marked clonal contraction late after vaccination.

This sequence was found in a human donor who received a COVID-19 vaccine. This specimen was CD4+ T cells from PBMCs cultured without peptide, taken after COVID-19 vaccination. The chain combines TRBV10-2 with TRBJ2-3; D is perhaps TRBD1 (5 bases). CDR3 bases: TGCGCCAGCAGTGAGTCTAGTACAGGAACCAGAACAGATACGCAGTATTTT. Amino acids: CASSESSTGTRTDTQYF.